This entry concerns a single TCR beta chain. What it binds is unknown. The sample is drawn from a study of shared clonotypes between healthy human individuals. Every subset's genomic DNA went evenly onto several immunoSEQ plates. Sequencing used immunoSEQ multiplex PCR; TCRdb keeps in-frame clones, though not all of them. Of approximately 1,500,000 clones in the sample, approximately 97% were seen once. This CDR3 spans 13 amino acids. Germline V gene data show CDR1 as SGHDT and CDR2 as YYEEEE. Between the trimmed V and J ends, which lost 5 bases and 5 bases, there was a span of 14 bases. Study findings and constraints: Sampling was confined to blood; repertoires within tissues likely differ. Clonotypes shared by all four donors outscored non-shared clonotypes in generation probability.

The receptor's source is a man aged 25 to 45 in good health. V and J are TRBV5-6 and TRBJ2-7; D unresolved. Specimen: naive CD4+ T cells sorted from blood. As to subset: CD45RA+ positively selected. CDR3 coding DNA: TGTGCCAGCAGACGCCCTGGGTTCGACGAGCAGTACTTC. Encoded protein: CASRRPGFDEQYF. The full variable domain, rest sourced from reference TRBV5-6 and TRBJ2-7, is DAGVTQSPTHLIKTRGQQVTLRCSPKSGHDTVSWYQQALGQGPQFIFQYYEEEERQRGNFPDRFSGHQFPNYSSELNVNALLLGDSALYLCASRRPGFDEQYFGPGTRLTVT.